Shown below are 18 T cell receptor beta chains from a single sample sequenced in a study of T cell responses to AZD1222 COVID-19 vaccine. Sequencing used immunoSEQ multiplex PCR; TCRdb keeps in-frame clones, though not all of them. The sample contains roughly 110,000 clones, roughly 90% of which appear only once. Sequencing was performed on peripheral blood, taken on day 0 of AZD1222 vaccination. The source of these receptors is an adult in good health.

The chain is built from TRBV5-5 and TRBJ1-2, with a tentative D call TRBD1 (5 bases). This CDR3 is 17 amino acids long. Between the trimmed V and J ends, which lost 0 bases and 3 bases, there was a span of 18 bases. In germline, CDR1 is SGHKS, CDR2 YYEKEE (reference sequence). The CDR3 sequence: CASSLALPTGQDYGYTF. CDR3 nucleotide sequence: TGTGCCAGCAGCTTGGCCCTTCCGACTGGACAAGACTATGGCTACACCTTC.

The chain joins TRBV28 to TRBJ1-5; 12 bases are shared with TRBD1. There are 18 residues in the CDR3. CDR1 is MDHEN and CDR2 is SYDVKM in the germline V gene. V lost 5 bases, J lost 5 bases, and 13 bases stayed unmatched. The CDR3 nucleotides read TGTGCCAGCAGTCCAATTGGGACAGGGGGCCTCGGGTATCAGCCCCAGCATTTT. Residues: CASSPIGTGGLGYQPQHF. Together with reference TRBV28 and TRBJ1-5, the CDR3 gives the full variable domain: DVKVTQSSRYLVKRTGEKVFLECVQDMDHENMFWYRQDPGLGLRLIYFSYDVKMKEKGDIPEGYSVSREKKERFSLILESASTNQTSMYLCASSPIGTGGLGYQPQHFGDGTRLSIL.

The chain has TRBV7-2 and TRBJ2-7; 12 bases agree with TRBD1. CDR1 and CDR2 (germline): SGHTA, FQGNSA. With 5 bases clipped from V and 5 bases from J, the junction kept 4 bases outside the gene matches. CDR3 length: 14 residues. The CDR3 loop reads CASSLGQGAHEQYF. CDR3 bases: TGTGCCAGCAGCCTGGGACAGGGGGCCCACGAGCAGTACTTC.

CDR3 nucleotide sequence: TGTGCCAGCAGTGAAAGGGCGGCCCTATATGGCTACACCTTC. Amino acid sequence: CASSERAALYGYTF. The V gene is TRBV2, the J gene TRBJ1-2, with D unresolved. Germline CDR1 and CDR2: SNHLY and FYNNEI. The CDR3 is 14 residues long. Trimming left V 2 bases short and J 5 bases short, with 12 bases between.

The J gene is TRBJ1-6, the V gene TRBV10-3, with unresolved D. V was shortened by 3 bases and J by 6 bases, with 12 bases between the two germline ends. This CDR3 region has 15 residues. Germline-derived CDR1 and CDR2 are ENHRY and SYGVKD. This chain's CDR3 is CAISDSPAGNSPLHF. In DNA form, the CDR3 reads TGTGCCATCAGTGATTCCCCCGCCGGTAATTCACCCCTCCACTTT.

V is TRBV19 and J is TRBJ2-1, with D perhaps matching TRBD2 (7 bases). The V end was cut by 2 bases, the J end by 10 bases, with 15 bases between. The CDR3 sequence is 14 residues long. Germline lookup yields CDR1 LNHDA and CDR2 SQIVND (reference sequence). In DNA form, the CDR3 reads TGTGCCAGTAGTATAATGTTCGGCGGGGGCGAGCAGTTCTTC. It translates to CASSIMFGGGEQFF.

The chain carries TRBV13 and TRBJ1-3; weak D call: TRBD1 (6 bases). V lost 3 bases, J lost 4 bases, and 13 bases lay in between. CDR1 and CDR2 from the germline V gene are PRHDT and FYEKMQ (reference sequence). The CDR3 runs 15 residues. CDR3 sequence (DNA): TGTGCCAGCAGCTTTTACAGGGAAAAAGGAAACACCATATATTTT. Protein: CASSFYREKGNTIYF.

The V call is TRBV25-1, the J call TRBJ1-1; no firm D call. CDR1 and CDR2 from the germline V gene are MGHDK and SYGVNS. There are 12 residues in the CDR3. Trimming removed 7 bases at V and 7 bases at J, with 13 bases between. The CDR3 spells CASISSGNEAFF. The DNA of the CDR3 is TGTGCCAGCATATCCTCGGGGAATGAAGCTTTCTTT.

The J gene is TRBJ1-1, the V gene TRBV25-1, with no clear D. The CDR3 runs 13 residues. Germline V gene sequence: CDR1 MGHDK, CDR2 SYGVNS. V was pared by 6 bases and J by 0 bases, with 8 bases between. DNA of the CDR3: TGTGCCAGCAGCCAGACTATGAACACTGAAGCTTTCTTT. Protein product: CASSQTMNTEAFF.

This chain connects TRBV24-1 to TRBJ1-2; TRBD1 agrees at 11 bases. Germline CDR1 KGHDR, CDR2 SFDVKD. The V and J ends lost 9 bases and 9 bases, in that order; junction bases with no gene match: 8. The CDR3 is 13 amino acids. The CDR3, as DNA: TGTGCCACCCAGGGACAGGGGGAATACAGCTACACCTTC. It translates to CATQGQGEYSYTF.

This chain joins TRBV3-1 (or the pseudogene TRBV3-2) and TRBJ2-7; perhaps TRBD1 as D (5 bases). The V end was cut by 5 bases, the J end by 0 bases, with 14 bases between. The CDR3 runs to 15 residues. The germline CDR1 and CDR2 sequences are LGHDT and YNNKEL (reference sequence). The CDR3 sequence: CASSARDWTSYEQYF. CDR3 in DNA: TGTGCCAGCAGCGCCAGGGATTGGACCTCCTACGAGCAGTACTTC.

The chain combines TRBV6-5 with TRBJ2-7; 8 nucleotides align to TRBD1. With V trimmed by 0 bases and J by 2 bases, 3 bases remained unmatched. The germline CDR1 and CDR2 sequences are MNHEY and SVGAGI. The CDR3 extends over 15 amino acids. The CDR3 here is CASSYSRGQAYEQYF. In DNA form, the CDR3 reads TGTGCCAGCAGTTACTCTAGGGGACAGGCCTACGAGCAGTACTTC.

The chain uses TRBV9 and TRBJ1-1, with D hard to call. The CDR3 sequence is 13 residues long. Germline V gives CDR1 SGDLS, CDR2 YYNGEE. Trimming took 7 bases from V and 5 from J, leaving 15 bases between them. The CDR3 nucleotides read TGTGCCAGCGGGCGGCGGACGGGAACTGAAGCTTTCTTT. Amino acid sequence: CASGRRTGTEAFF. Together with reference TRBV9 and TRBJ1-1, the CDR3 gives the full variable domain: DSGVTQTPKHLITATGQRVTLRCSPRSGDLSVYWYQQSLDQGLQFLIQYYNGEERAKGNILERFSAQQFPDLHSELNLSSLELGDSALYFCASGRRTGTEAFFGQGTRLTVV.

The chain employs TRBV3-1 (or the pseudogene TRBV3-2) and TRBJ1-3; D remains unclear. Trimming took off 4 bases at V and 4 bases at J, with 8 bases between the two ends. This CDR3 spans 13 amino acids. Germline V gene sequence: CDR1 LGHDT, CDR2 YNNKEL (reference sequence). The DNA for the CDR3 is TGTGCCAGCAGCCCGCGAGCAGGAAACACCATATATTTT. Its translation: CASSPRAGNTIYF.

This chain joins TRBV24-1 and TRBJ1-4, with D tentatively TRBD1 (6 bases). This CDR3 is built from 13 residues. Germline V lookup: CDR1 KGHDR, CDR2 SFDVKD. V lost 6 bases to trimming and J lost 4 bases, with 8 bases between them. DNA of the CDR3: TGTGCCACCAGTAAGGGACATAATGAAAAACTGTTTTTT. It codes for CATSKGHNEKLFF.

The V gene is TRBV18, the J gene TRBJ1-4; D might be TRBD1 (6 bases). CDR1 is KGHSH, CDR2 LQKENI, per germline. Trimming cost V 1 base and J 6 bases, with 6 bases left between them. The CDR3 extends over 13 amino acids. CDR3 loop: CASSPRTDEKLFF. CDR3 nucleotides: TGTGCCAGCTCACCACGGACAGATGAAAAACTGTTTTTT.

V and J are TRBV6-5 and TRBJ2-7; the match to TRBD1 covers 7 bases. The CDR3 totals 13 residues. CDR1 MNHEY and CDR2 SVGAGI come from the germline V gene. J gave up 0 bases and V 7 bases, and 3 bases lay outside the gene matches. Here the CDR3 DNA reads TGTGCCAGCACCCGGGACAGCTCCTACGAGCAGTACTTC. Protein product: CASTRDSSYEQYF.

J is TRBJ1-2 and V is TRBV7-9; D unclear. The CDR3 length is 13 residues. Germline CDR1 reads SEHNR; CDR2 reads FQNEAQ (reference sequence). Trimming pared 3 bases from V and 4 bases from J, leaving 9 bases between. CDR3 in amino acids: CASSFGSFYGYTF. In nucleotides, the CDR3 is TGTGCCAGCAGCTTTGGCAGCTTCTATGGCTACACCTTC.